These T cell receptor beta chains were read from a single sample in a study of T cell repertoires in cytomegalovirus infection. These TCRs are of unknown antigen specificity. TCRdb passed the reads through MiXCR, listing each CDR3 protein once. The sample carries about 830,000 distinct CDR3 sequences, approximately 30% recorded once. Source: cultured CD8+ T cells from PBMCs, taken from culture after CMV antigen stimulation. The receptors originated from a human donor in good health (CMV status not recorded). Some clones in this sample may be carry-over from other donors' samples. CDR3s include the opening cysteine and the closing phenylalanine or tryptophan. Each record gives: J gene, D gene, clone size, V gene, CDR3 protein, CDR3 DNA. D genes are given only for firm matches. Expanded clones are given a class, and other clones once, few, many or no size at all.

TRBJ1-5 NA NA TRBV6-5 CASSPLGHSQPQHF TGTGCCAGCAGTCCGCTGGGACACAGTCAGCCCCAGCATTTT
TRBJ2-1 TRBD2 NA TRBV7-9 CASSLGPSGGLIPTYNEQFF TGTGCCAGCAGCTTAGGTCCTAGCGGGGGTCTGATTCCCACCTACAATGAGCAGTTCTTC
TRBJ2-1 NA many TRBV6-2/TRBV6-3 CASRAPLYEQFF TGTGCCAGCAGGGCCCCCTTGTATGAGCAGTTCTTC
TRBJ1-3 NA NA TRBV19 CASISRDPSSGNTIYF TGTGCCAGTATCTCCCGGGACCCGAGCTCTGGAAACACCATATATTTT
TRBJ2-5 TRBD1 few TRBV12-3/TRBV12-4 CASCVQGAQETQYF TGTGCCAGCTGTGTACAGGGGGCTCAAGAGACCCAGTACTTC
TRBJ1-2 NA few TRBV27 CASSPSKVYGYTF TGTGCCAGCAGCCCCTCTAAAGTCTATGGCTACACCTTC
TRBJ1-6 NA few TRBV7-9 CASSWTDSPLHF TGTGCCAGCAGCTGGACAGATTCACCCCTCCACTTT
TRBJ1-3 TRBD1 few TRBV7-9 CASSLAPTGNGNTIYF TGTGCCAGCAGCTTAGCCCCGACAGGGAATGGAAACACCATATATTTT
TRBJ1-2 TRBD1 NA TRBV5-6 CASSLYATGNYGYTF TGTGCCAGCAGCTTGTATGCGACAGGGAACTATGGCTACACCTTC
TRBJ1-5 NA NA TRBV27 CASSLGGVWGNQPQHF TGTGCCAGCAGTCTCGGTGGAGTTTGGGGCAATCAGCCCCAGCATTTT
TRBJ2-1 TRBD2 few TRBV5-1 CASSPFPSGEDNEQFF TGCGCCAGCAGCCCATTTCCTAGCGGGGAAGACAATGAGCAGTTCTTC
TRBJ2-2 NA many TRBV7-2 CATQANTGELFF TGTGCCACCCAGGCCAACACCGGGGAGCTGTTTTTT
TRBJ2-3 NA NA TRBV20-1 CSARVDTQYF TGCAGTGCTAGAGTAGATACGCAGTATTTT
TRBJ1-5 TRBD1 few TRBV4-3 CASSLHRGRDQPQHF TGCGCCAGCAGCCTTCACAGGGGTCGGGATCAGCCCCAGCATTTT
TRBJ1-1 TRBD1 NA TRBV6-2/TRBV6-3 CASSYPPGQYFEAFF TGTGCCAGCAGTTACCCGCCGGGACAGTACTTTGAAGCTTTCTTT
TRBJ2-7 NA NA TRBV5-1 CASSLAGHPGLAYEQYF TGCGCCAGCAGCTTGGCGGGACACCCAGGGCTAGCGTACGAGCAGTACTTC
TRBJ1-2 NA NA TRBV7-8 CASSLDWYGGYTF TGTGCCAGCAGCCTAGACTGGTACGGTGGCTACACCTTC
TRBJ2-2 TRBD2 NA TRBV27 CASSLAVGGETGELFF TGTGCCAGCAGTTTAGCAGTGGGAGGGGAGACCGGGGAGCTGTTTTTT
TRBJ2-3 NA NA TRBV27 CASSSQGLLSTDTQYF TGTGCCAGCAGTTCCCAAGGACTATTGAGCACAGATACGCAGTATTTT
TRBJ1-2 NA few TRBV19 CASSTGPRDGYTF TGTGCCAGTAGTACGGGACCCCGTGACGGCTACACCTTC
TRBJ2-2 NA few TRBV15 CATSRDLAGLNTGELFF TGTGCCACCAGCAGAGATCTGGCGGGGTTAAACACCGGGGAGCTGTTTTTT
TRBJ1-4 TRBD1 NA TRBV6-8 CASSPTGGAGNEKLFF TGTGCCAGCAGTCCCACAGGGGGCGCGGGTAATGAAAAACTGTTTTTT
TRBJ1-6 TRBD1 NA TRBV4-1 CASSQDGTGGSPLHF TGTGCCAGCAGCCAAGACGGGACAGGGGGTTCACCCCTCCACTTT
TRBJ1-2 TRBD1 NA TRBV5-1 CASRVPQGEGYTF TGCGCCAGCAGAGTACCACAGGGGGAAGGCTACACCTTC
TRBJ1-1 NA few TRBV6-2/TRBV6-3 CASIEGISKSMNTEAFF TGTGCCAGCATCGAGGGGATCAGCAAGTCTATGAACACTGAAGCTTTCTTT
TRBJ2-1 TRBD2 few TRBV4-1 CASSHLAGGPSTTNEQFF TGCGCCAGCAGCCATCTAGCGGGGGGGCCATCTACGACCAATGAGCAGTTCTTC
TRBJ2-4 NA many TRBV6-1 CASSSRDLAKNIQYF TGTGCCAGCAGTAGCCGGGACCTAGCCAAAAACATTCAGTACTTC
TRBJ2-7 NA NA TRBV15 CATRGDSSYEQYF TGTGCCACCAGAGGGGATAGCTCCTACGAGCAGTACTTC
TRBJ1-5 NA few TRBV12-5 CASGHRVSNQPQHF TGTGCTAGTGGTCACAGGGTCAGCAATCAGCCCCAGCATTTT
TRBJ1-1 NA NA TRBV27 CASSLLFMGTEMNTEAFF TGTGCCAGCAGTTTACTGTTCATGGGGACGGAGATGAACACTGAAGCTTTCTTT
TRBJ2-3 TRBD2 many TRBV7-2 CASSLALAGHHTDTQYF TGTGCCAGCAGCTTAGCACTAGCGGGGCATCACACAGATACGCAGTATTTT
TRBJ2-2 NA NA TRBV12-3/TRBV12-4 CASSLPSGINTGELFF TGTGCCAGCAGTTTACCGAGCGGTATCAACACCGGGGAGCTGTTTTTT
TRBJ2-3 NA few TRBV19 CASSSSRVGGGHTDTQYF TGTGCCAGTAGCTCTTCGCGCGTCGGTGGGGGACACACAGATACGCAGTATTTT
TRBJ1-2 TRBD1 few TRBV27 CASSLFQGADLPPRYGYTF TGTGCCAGCAGTTTATTTCAGGGGGCAGACCTACCACCCCGTTATGGCTACACCTTC
TRBJ2-7 NA NA TRBV12-3/TRBV12-4 CASSSGDTTYEQYF TGTGCCAGCAGTTCGGGGGACACTACCTACGAGCAGTACTTC
TRBJ2-2 NA NA TRBV6-6 CASSFWVRDPNTGELFF TGTGCCAGCAGTTTTTGGGTCCGGGACCCTAACACCGGGGAGCTGTTTTTT
TRBJ2-7 TRBD1 NA TRBV7-7 CASSAGQGINYEQYF TGTGCTAGCAGCGCTGGACAGGGTATAAACTACGAGCAGTACTTC
TRBJ2-2 NA few TRBV28 CATRWGQNTGELFF TGTGCCACACGCTGGGGACAGAACACCGGGGAGCTGTTTTTT
TRBJ1-2 TRBD1 few TRBV28 CASSLSGTGWRYGYTF TGTGCCAGCAGTTTATCTGGGACAGGGTGGCGGTATGGCTACACCTTC
TRBJ1-2 TRBD1 many TRBV6-1 CASSEIWDSDYGYTF TGTGCCAGCAGTGAAATATGGGACAGCGACTATGGCTACACCTTC
TRBJ2-5 TRBD2 many TRBV7-8 CASSKLAGGQVLGETQYF TGTGCCAGCAGCAAACTAGCGGGGGGGCAAGTTCTGGGGGAGACCCAGTACTTC
TRBJ2-1 TRBD1 few TRBV4-1 CASSQGMGQGSNEQFF TGCGCCAGCAGCCAAGGAATGGGACAGGGATCAAATGAGCAGTTCTTC